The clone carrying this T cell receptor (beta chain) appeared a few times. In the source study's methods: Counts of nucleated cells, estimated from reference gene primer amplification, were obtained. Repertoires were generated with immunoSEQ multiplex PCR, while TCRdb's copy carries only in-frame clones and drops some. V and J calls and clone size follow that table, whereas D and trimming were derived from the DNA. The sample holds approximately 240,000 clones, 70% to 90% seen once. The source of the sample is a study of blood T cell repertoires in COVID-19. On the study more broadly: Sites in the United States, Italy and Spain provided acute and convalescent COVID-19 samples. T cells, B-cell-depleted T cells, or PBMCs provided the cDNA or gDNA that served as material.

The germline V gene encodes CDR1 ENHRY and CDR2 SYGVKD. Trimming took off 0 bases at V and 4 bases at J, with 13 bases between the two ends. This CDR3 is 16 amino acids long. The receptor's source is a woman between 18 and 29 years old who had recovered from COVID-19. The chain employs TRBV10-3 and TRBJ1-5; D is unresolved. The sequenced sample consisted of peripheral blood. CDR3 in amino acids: CAISESRAEGNQPQHF. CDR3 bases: TGTGCCATCAGTGAGTCGCGGGCAGAAGGGAATCAGCCCCAGCATTTT.